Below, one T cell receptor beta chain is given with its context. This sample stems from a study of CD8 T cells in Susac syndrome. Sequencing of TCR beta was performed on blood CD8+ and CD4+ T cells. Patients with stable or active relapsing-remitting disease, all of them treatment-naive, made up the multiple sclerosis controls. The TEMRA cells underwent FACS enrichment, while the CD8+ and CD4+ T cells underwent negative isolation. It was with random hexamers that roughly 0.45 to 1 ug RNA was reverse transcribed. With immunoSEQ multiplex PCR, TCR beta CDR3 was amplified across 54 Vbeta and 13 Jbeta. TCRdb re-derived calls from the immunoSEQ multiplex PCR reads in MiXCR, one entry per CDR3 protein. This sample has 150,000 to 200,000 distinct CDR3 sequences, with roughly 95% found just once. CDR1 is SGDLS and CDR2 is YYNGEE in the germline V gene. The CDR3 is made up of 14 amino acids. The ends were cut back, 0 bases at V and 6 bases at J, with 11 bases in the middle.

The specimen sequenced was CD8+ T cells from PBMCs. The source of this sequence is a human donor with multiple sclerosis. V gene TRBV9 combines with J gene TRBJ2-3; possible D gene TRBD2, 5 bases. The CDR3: CASSVGLAPDTQYF. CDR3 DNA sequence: TGTGCCAGCAGCGTAGGGCTAGCTCCGGATACGCAGTATTTT. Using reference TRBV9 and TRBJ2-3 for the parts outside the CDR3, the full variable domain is DSGVTQTPKHLITATGQRVTLRCSPRSGDLSVYWYQQSLDQGLQFLIQYYNGEERAKGNILERFSAQQFPDLHSELNLSSLELGDSALYFCASSVGLAPDTQYFGPGTRLTVL.